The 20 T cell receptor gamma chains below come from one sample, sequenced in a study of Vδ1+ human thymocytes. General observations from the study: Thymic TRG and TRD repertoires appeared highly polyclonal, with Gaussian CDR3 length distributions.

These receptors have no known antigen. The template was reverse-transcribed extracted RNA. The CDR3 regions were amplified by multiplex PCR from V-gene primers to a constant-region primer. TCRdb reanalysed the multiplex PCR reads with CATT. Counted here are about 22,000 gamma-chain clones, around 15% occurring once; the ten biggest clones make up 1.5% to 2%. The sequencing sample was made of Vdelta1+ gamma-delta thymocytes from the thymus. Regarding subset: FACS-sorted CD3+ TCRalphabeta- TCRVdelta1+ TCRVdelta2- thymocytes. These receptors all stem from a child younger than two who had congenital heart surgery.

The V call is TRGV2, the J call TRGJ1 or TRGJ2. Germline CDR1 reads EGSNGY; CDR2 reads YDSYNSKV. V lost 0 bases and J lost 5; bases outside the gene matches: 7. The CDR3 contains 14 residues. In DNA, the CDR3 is TGTGCCACCTGGGACGGGCTGTGGGATTATAAGAAACTCTTT. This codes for CATWDGLWDYKKLF.

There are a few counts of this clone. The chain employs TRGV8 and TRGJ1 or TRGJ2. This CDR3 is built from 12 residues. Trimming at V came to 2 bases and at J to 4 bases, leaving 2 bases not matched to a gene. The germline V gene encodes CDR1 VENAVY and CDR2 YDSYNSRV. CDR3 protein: CATWDMYYKKLF. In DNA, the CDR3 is TGTGCCACCTGGGATATGTATTATAAGAAACTCTTT.

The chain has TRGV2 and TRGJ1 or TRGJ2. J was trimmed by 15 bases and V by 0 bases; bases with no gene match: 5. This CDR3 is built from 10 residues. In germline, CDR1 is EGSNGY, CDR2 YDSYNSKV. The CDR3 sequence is CATWDGPALF. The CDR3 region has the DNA TGTGCCACCTGGGACGGGCCCGCACTCTTT.

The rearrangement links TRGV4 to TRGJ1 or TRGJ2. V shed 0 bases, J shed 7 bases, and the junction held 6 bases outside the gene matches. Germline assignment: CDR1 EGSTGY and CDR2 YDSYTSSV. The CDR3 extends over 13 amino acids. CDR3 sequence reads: CATWDGSKYKKLF. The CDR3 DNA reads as TGTGCCACCTGGGATGGGTCCAAATATAAGAAACTCTTT.

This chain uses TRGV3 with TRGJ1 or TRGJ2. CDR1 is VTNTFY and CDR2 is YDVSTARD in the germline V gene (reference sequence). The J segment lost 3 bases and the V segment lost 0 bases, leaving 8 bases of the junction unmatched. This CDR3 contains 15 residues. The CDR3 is CATWDRQRFYYKKLF. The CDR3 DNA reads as TGTGCCACCTGGGACAGGCAGCGATTTTATTATAAGAAACTCTTT.

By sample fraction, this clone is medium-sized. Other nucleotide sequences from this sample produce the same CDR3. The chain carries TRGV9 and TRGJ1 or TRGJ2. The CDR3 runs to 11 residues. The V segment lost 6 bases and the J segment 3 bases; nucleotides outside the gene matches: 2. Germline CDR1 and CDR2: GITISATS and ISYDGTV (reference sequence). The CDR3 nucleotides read TGTGCCTTGTGGATTTATTATAAGAAACTCTTT. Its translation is CALWIYYKKLF.

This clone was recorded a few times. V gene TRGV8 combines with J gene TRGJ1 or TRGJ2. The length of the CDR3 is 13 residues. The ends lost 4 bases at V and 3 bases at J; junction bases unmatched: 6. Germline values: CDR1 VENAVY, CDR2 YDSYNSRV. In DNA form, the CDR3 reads TGTGCCACCTGGGAAAGGGTTTATTATAAGAAACTCTTT. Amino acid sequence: CATWERVYYKKLF.

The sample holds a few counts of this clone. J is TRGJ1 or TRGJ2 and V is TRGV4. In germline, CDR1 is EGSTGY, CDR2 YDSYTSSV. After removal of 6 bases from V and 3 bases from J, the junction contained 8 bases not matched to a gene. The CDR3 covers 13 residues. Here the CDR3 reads CATWKVGYYKKLF. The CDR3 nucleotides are TGTGCCACCTGGAAGGTCGGTTATTATAAGAAACTCTTT.

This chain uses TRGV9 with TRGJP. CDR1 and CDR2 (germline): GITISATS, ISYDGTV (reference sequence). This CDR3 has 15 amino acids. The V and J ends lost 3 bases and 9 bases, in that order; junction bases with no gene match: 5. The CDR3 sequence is CALWEPPLGKKIKVF. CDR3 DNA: TGTGCCTTGTGGGAGCCTCCGTTGGGCAAAAAAATCAAGGTATTT.

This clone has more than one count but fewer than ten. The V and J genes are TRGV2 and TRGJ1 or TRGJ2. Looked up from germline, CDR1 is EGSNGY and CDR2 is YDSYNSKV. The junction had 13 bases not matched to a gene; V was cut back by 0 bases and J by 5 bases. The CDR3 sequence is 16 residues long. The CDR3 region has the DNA TGTGCCACCTGGGACGGGCCCCGAGGAGGGGATTATAAGAAACTCTTT. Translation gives CATWDGPRGGDYKKLF.

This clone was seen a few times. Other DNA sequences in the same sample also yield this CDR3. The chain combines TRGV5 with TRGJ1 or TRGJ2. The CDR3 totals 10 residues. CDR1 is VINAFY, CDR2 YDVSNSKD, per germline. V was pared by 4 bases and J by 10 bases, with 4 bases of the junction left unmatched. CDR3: CATWDKKKLF. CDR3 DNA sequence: TGTGCCACCTGGGATAAGAAGAAACTCTTT.

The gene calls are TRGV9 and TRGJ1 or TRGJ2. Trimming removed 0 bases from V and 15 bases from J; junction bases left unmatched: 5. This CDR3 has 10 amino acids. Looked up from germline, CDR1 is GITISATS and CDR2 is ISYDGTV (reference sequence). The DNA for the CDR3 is TGTGCCTTGTGGGAGGTGGGGTCACTCTTT. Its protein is CALWEVGSLF.

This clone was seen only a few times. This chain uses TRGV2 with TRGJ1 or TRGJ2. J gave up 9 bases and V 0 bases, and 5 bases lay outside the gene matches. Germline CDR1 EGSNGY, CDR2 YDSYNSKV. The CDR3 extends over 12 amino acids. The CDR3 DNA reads TGTGCCACCTGGGACGGGCGTAGTAAGAAACTCTTT. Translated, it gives CATWDGRSKKLF.

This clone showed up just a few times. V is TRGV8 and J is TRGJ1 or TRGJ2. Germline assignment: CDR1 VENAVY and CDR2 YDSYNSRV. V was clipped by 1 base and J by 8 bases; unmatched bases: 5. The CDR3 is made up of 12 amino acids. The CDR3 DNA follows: TGTGCCACCTGGGATAGTAGGGATAAGAAACTCTTT. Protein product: CATWDSRDKKLF.

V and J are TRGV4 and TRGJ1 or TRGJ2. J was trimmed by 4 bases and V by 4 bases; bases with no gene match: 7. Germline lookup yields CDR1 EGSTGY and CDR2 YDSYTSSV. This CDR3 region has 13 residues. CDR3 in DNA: TGTGCCACCTGGGAGGGAGACTATTATAAGAAACTCTTT. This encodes CATWEGDYYKKLF.

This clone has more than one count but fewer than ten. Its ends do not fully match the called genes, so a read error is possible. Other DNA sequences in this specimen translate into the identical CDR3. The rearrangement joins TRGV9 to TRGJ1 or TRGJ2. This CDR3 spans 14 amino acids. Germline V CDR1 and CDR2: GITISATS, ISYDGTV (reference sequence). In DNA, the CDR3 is TGTGCCCTGTGGGAGGTGCACGGTTATTATAAGAAACTCTTT. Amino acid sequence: CALWEVHGYYKKLF.

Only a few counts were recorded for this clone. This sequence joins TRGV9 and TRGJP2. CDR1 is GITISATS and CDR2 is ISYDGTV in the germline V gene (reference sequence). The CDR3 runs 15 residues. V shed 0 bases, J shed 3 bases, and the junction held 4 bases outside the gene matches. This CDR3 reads CALWEVFCSDWIKTF. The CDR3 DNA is TGTGCCTTGTGGGAGGTGTTTTGTAGTGATTGGATCAAGACGTTT.

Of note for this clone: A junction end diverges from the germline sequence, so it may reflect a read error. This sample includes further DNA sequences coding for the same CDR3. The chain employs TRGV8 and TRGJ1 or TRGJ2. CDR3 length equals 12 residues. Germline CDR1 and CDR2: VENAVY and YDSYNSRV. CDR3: CATWDMGYKKLF. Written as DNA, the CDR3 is TGTGCTACCTGGGATATGGGGTATAAGAAACTCTTT.

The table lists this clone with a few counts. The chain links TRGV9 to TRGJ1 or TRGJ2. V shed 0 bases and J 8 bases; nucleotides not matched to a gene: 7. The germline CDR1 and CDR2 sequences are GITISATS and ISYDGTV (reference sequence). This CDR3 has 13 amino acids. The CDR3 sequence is CALWEVTLDKKLF. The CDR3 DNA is TGTGCCTTGTGGGAGGTGACGTTGGATAAGAAACTCTTT.

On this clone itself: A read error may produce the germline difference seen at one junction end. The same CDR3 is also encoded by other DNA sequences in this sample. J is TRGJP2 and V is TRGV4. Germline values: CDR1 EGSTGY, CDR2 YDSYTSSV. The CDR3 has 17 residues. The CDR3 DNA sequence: TGTGCCACCTGGAATGGGCCACCTTATAGTAGTGATTGGATCAAGACGTTT. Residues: CATWNGPPYSSDWIKTF.